This T cell receptor beta chain came from a study of blood T cells in healthy people across ages. Study-wide results and caveats: While age rose, TCR beta diversity per million T cells dropped in a roughly linear way.

Primers used in a second PCR of roughly 6 to 12 cycles were a sample-barcoded 5' primer and a J-beta primer mix. The authors tagged each cDNA molecule using a template-switch adaptor with 12 random nucleotides. TCRdb redid the calling of the 5' RACE reads with MiXCR, one entry per CDR3 protein. The table shows roughly 1 million distinct CDR3 sequences, with approximately 26% occurring only once. V lost 4 bases and J 5 bases, leaving 14 bases between the germline ends. Germline V gene data show CDR1 as MNHEY and CDR2 as SMNVEV (reference sequence). The CDR3 totals 14 residues. This clonotype was observed a handful of times. The antigen remains undetermined. These data also formed part of another study, on T cells of mothers and their children.

The TCR comes from a girl aged 2 to 9 in good health. V gene TRBV27 combines with J gene TRBJ1-2; D remains unclear. Input material: blood. The CDR3 coding sequence is TGTGCCAGCAGTTCCACATGGCAGGATTATGGCTACACCTTC. Its translation is CASSSTWQDYGYTF.